What follows are 11 T cell receptor beta chains derived from one specimen sequenced in a study of CD8+CD57+ T cells in acquired aplastic anemia. Flow cytometry had shown expanded CD8+CD57+ cells in the patients chosen for sequencing. According to the study, genomic DNA was the template for TCR beta VDJ and CDR3 profiling. TCRdb redid the calling of the reads with MiXCR, one entry per CDR3 protein. The sample has about 220,000 distinct CDR3 sequences; roughly half are singletons. The sequenced sample consisted of sorted CD4+, CD8+, or CD8+CD57+ T cells (not recorded which) from PBMCs. The source is a human donor with aplastic anemia.

V and J are TRBV7-9 and TRBJ1-2, with 9 positions matching TRBD1. J was trimmed by 7 bases and V by 4 bases; bases with no gene match: 4. The CDR3 sequence is 13 residues long. The germline CDR1 and CDR2 sequences are SEHNR and FQNEAQ (reference sequence). CDR3 DNA: TGTGCCAGCAGCTCGGGACAGGGACGTGGCTACACCTTC. Encoded protein: CASSSGQGRGYTF.

About this clonotype itself: A read error is possible here, since a much larger clone lies one base away. V usage is TRBV12-3 or TRBV12-4 and J usage is TRBJ2-7; 7 bases agree with TRBD2. This CDR3 spans 14 amino acids. CDR3 in DNA: TGTGCTAGTGGCAAACCGGGACTACCCTACGAGCAGTACTTC. Translation gives CASGKPGLPYEQYF.

The J gene is TRBJ1-2, the V gene TRBV29-1; D is uncertain. This CDR3 has 14 residues. V was trimmed by 3 bases and J by 0 bases, leaving 11 bases between them. The germline V gene encodes CDR1 SQVTM and CDR2 ANQGSEA. The CDR3 DNA is TGCAGCGTTGATAGGGTTAACTCTAACTATGGCTACACCTTC. It specifies CSVDRVNSNYGYTF.

Comments on this clonotype: One end of the junction is discordant with germline, which a read error may explain. The chain combines TRBV5-1 with TRBJ2-5; possibly TRBD2 for D (5 bases). Germline V lookup: CDR1 SGHRS, CDR2 YFSETQ. The length of the CDR3 is 13 residues. This chain's CDR3 is CASGRDSQETQYF. The CDR3 DNA follows: TGTGCCAGCGGAAGGGATTCCCAAGAGACCCAGTACTTC.

The chain recombines TRBV6-1 with TRBJ2-1; possibly TRBD1 or TRBD2 for D (5 bases each). The CDR3 totals 15 residues. Trimming left V 3 bases short and J 4 bases short, with 13 bases between. The germline gives CDR1 MNHNS, CDR2 SASEGT. This chain's CDR3 is CASSEGVGSYNEQFF. DNA for the CDR3: TGTGCCAGCAGTGAGGGGGTGGGCTCATACAATGAGCAGTTCTTC.

V is TRBV2 and J is TRBJ1-1; TRBD1 is a possible D gene (6 bases). The CDR3 has 14 amino acids. The germline V gene has CDR1 SNHLY and CDR2 FYNNEI. V lost 3 bases and J lost 7, with 15 bases in between. The chain's CDR3 is CASSEDRTRIEAFF. For the CDR3, the DNA is TGTGCCAGCAGTGAGGACAGAACCCGAATTGAAGCTTTCTTT. The full variable domain, with the rest looked up from reference TRBV2 and TRBJ1-1, is EPEVTQTPSHQVTQMGQEVILRCVPISNHLYFYWYRQILGQKVEFLVSFYNNEISEKSEIFDDQFSVERPDGSNFTLKIRSTKLEDSAMYFCASSEDRTRIEAFFGQGTRLTVV.

V usage is TRBV6-4 and J usage is TRBJ2-3; 10 bases line up with TRBD2. Germline CDR1 reads MRHNA; CDR2 reads SNTAGT. The CDR3 runs 13 residues. V was clipped by 7 bases and J by 6 bases; unmatched bases: 4. The CDR3 spells CASKILAGDTQYF. DNA of the CDR3: TGTGCCAGCAAGATACTAGCGGGGGATACGCAGTATTTT.

At least ten counts were recorded for this clonotype. This chain connects TRBV30 to TRBJ1-1; no definite D call. V shed 4 bases and J shed 8 bases, with 11 bases lying between them. CDR3 length: 11 amino acids. Germline loops: CDR1 GTSNPN, CDR2 SVGIG (reference sequence). CDR3 sequence (DNA): TGTGCCTGGAATGAGAGGGTCGAAGCTTTCTTT. Its protein is CAWNERVEAFF.

There are many counts of this clonotype. J is TRBJ2-7 and V is TRBV6-5; TRBD2 matches at 12 bases. Per germline, CDR1 MNHEY and CDR2 SVGAGI. Trimming removed 6 bases from V and 3 bases from J; junction bases left unmatched: 3. This CDR3 contains 14 residues. As DNA, the CDR3 is TGTGCCAGCAGCCCGACTAGCGGGGGCTACGAGCAGTACTTC. It yields the protein CASSPTSGGYEQYF.

The rearrangement joins TRBV2 to TRBJ1-2, with TRBD1 matching 9 bases. CDR3 length: 14 amino acids. V was pared by 5 bases and J by 8 bases, with 9 bases of the junction left unmatched. Germline lookup yields CDR1 SNHLY and CDR2 FYNNEI. CDR3: CASSLRGTGRGYTF. The CDR3, as DNA: TGTGCCAGCAGTCTGAGGGGGACAGGGCGAGGCTACACCTTC.

The DNA of the CDR3 is TGTGCCACCAGAGGGACTAGCGGGTACAATGAGCAGTTCTTC. Translation gives CATRGTSGYNEQFF. The chain has TRBV15 and TRBJ2-1; TRBD2 matches 12 bases. The V gene end was trimmed by 6 bases and the J gene end by 4 bases; junction bases not matched to a gene: 1. The germline gives CDR1 LNHNV, CDR2 YYDKDF (reference sequence). The CDR3 length is 14 residues.